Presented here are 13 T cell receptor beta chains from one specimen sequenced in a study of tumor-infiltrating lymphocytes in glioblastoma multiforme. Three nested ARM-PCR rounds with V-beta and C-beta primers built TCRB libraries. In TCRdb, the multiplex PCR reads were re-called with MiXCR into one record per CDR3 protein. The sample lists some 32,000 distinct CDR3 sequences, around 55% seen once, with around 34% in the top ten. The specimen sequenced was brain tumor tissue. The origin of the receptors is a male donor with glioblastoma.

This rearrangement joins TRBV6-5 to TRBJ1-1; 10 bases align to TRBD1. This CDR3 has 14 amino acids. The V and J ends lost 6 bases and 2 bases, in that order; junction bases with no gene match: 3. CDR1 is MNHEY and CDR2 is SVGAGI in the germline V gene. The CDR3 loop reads CASRGQGKNTEAFF. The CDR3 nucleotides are TGTGCCAGCAGGGGACAGGGGAAAAACACTGAAGCTTTCTTT.

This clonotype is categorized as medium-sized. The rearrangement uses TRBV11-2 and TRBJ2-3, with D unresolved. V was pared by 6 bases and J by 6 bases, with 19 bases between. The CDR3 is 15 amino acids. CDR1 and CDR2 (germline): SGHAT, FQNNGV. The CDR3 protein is CASRGVRTAMDTQYF. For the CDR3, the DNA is TGTGCCAGCAGAGGAGTAAGAACGGCGATGGATACGCAGTATTTT.

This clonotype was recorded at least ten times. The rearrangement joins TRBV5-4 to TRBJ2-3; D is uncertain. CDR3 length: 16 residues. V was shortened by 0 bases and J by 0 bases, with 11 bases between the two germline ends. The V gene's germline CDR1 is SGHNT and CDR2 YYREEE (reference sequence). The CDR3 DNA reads TGTGCCAGCAGCTTGGCCGCGTCAACTAGCACAGATACGCAGTATTTT. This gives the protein CASSLAASTSTDTQYF.

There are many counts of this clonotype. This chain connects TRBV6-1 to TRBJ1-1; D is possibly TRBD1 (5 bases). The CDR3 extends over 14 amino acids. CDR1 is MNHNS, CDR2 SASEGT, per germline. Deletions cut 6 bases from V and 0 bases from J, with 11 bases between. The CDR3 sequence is CASSVEGLNTEAFF. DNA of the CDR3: TGTGCCAGCAGCGTCGAGGGGTTGAACACTGAAGCTTTCTTT.

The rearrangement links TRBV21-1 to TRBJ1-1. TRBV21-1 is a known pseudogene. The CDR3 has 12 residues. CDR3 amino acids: CASSKPQTRPFF. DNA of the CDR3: TGTGCCAGCAGCAAACCACAGACCCGGCCTTTCTTT.

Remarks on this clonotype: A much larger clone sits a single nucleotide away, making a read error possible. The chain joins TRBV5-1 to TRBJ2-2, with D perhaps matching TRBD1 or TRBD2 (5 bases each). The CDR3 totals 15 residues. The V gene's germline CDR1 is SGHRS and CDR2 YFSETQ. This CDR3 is CANSFRDGDTGELFF. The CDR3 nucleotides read TGCGCCAACAGCTTCCGGGACGGTGACACCGGGGAGCTGTTTTTT.

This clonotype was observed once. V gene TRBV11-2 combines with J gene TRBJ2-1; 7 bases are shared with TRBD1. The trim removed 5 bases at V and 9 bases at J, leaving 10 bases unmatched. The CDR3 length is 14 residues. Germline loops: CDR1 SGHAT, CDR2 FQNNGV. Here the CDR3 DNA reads TGTGCCAGCAGCCGGGGACGGCCAGGGGGTGAGCAGTTCTTC. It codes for CASSRGRPGGEQFF.

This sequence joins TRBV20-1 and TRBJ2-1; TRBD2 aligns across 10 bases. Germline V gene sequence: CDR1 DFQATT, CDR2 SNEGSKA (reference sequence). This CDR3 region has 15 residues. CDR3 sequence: CSAYGSSGSLNEQFF. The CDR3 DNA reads TGCAGCGCTTACGGGTCTAGCGGGAGTCTCAATGAGCAGTTCTTC.

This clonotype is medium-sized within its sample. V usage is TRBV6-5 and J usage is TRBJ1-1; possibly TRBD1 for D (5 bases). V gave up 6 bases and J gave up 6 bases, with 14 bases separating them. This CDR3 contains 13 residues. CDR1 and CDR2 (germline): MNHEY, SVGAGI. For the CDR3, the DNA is TGTGCCAGCAGAAGACAGTCGTGGGCTGAAGCTTTCTTT. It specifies CASRRQSWAEAFF.

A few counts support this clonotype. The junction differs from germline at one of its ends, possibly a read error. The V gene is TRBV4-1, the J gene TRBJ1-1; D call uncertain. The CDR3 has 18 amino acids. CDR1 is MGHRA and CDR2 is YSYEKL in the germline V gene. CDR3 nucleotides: TGCGCCAACAGCCAAGATACTTCCCCAGCCGGGCCAAACACTGAAGCTTTCTTT. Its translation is CANSQDTSPAGPNTEAFF.

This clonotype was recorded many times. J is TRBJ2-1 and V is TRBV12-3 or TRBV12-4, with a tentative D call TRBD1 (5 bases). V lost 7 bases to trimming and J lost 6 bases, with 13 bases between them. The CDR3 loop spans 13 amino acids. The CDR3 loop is CASTLQGSNEQFF. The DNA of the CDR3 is TGTGCCAGCACACTTCAGGGTTCCAATGAGCAGTTCTTC.

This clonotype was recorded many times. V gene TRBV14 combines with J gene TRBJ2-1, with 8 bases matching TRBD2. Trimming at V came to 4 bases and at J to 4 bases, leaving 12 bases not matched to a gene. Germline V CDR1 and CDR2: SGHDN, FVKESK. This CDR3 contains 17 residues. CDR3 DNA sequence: TGTGCCAGCAGCCCGGGGAGCGGGAGAATATGGTACAATGAGCAGTTCTTC. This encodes CASSPGSGRIWYNEQFF.

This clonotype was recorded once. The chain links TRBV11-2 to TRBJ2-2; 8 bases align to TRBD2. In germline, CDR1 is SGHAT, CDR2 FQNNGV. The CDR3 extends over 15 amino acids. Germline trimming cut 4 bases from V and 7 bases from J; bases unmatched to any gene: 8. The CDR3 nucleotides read TGTGCCAGCAGCTCGAAAGCGGGAGCAGGCGGGGAGCTGTTTTTT. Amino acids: CASSSKAGAGGELFF.